The 28 T cell receptor beta chains below were found in one sample sequenced in a study of blood T cell repertoires in COVID-19. Clones were sequenced by immunoSEQ multiplex PCR, and TCRdb holds only the in-frame ones, with some missing. The table has some 170,000 clones, about 90% seen once. Material for sequencing was PBMCs or T cells enriched from blood (not recorded which). The receptors stem from a human donor with acute COVID-19. The donor label of this sample is uncertain.

A note on this clone: This sample also contains other DNA sequences that code for the same CDR3. The V call is TRBV6-2 or TRBV6-3, the J call TRBJ1-2; no firm D call. The CDR3 consists of 13 residues. The germline V gene encodes CDR1 MNHEY and CDR2 SVGEGT. The ends were cut back, 6 bases at V and 4 bases at J, with 12 bases in the middle. The CDR3 DNA sequence: TGTGCCAGCAGCGAACGGGATGTCTATGGCTACACCTTC. Its translation: CASSERDVYGYTF.

The chain links TRBV18 to TRBJ2-7; 8 bases map to TRBD1. The CDR3 spans 16 residues. Germline V lookup: CDR1 KGHSH, CDR2 LQKENI. With 6 bases clipped from V and 5 bases from J, the junction kept 15 bases outside the gene matches. The chain's CDR3 is CASSPQGALGGHEQYF. The DNA for the CDR3 is TGTGCCAGCTCCCCCCAGGGGGCCCTCGGTGGCCACGAGCAGTACTTC.

This clone was counted only a few times. V is TRBV4-3 and J is TRBJ1-1; weak D call: TRBD1 (5 bases). Trimming shortened V by 0 bases and J by 5 bases, and 10 bases separated the two germline ends. The germline CDR1 and CDR2 sequences are LGHNA and YSLEER. The CDR3 is made up of 14 amino acids. The CDR3 protein is CASSQDGQGTEAFF. The CDR3 DNA sequence: TGCGCCAGCAGCCAAGATGGTCAGGGAACTGAAGCTTTCTTT.

Turning to this clone: Other DNA sequences of this sample code for an identical CDR3. The chain recombines TRBV5-1 with TRBJ1-6; D is perhaps TRBD1 (6 bases). V lost 2 bases, J lost 7 bases, and 10 bases lay in between. This CDR3 has 14 amino acids. Germline V gene data show CDR1 as SGHRS and CDR2 as YFSETQ. The DNA of the CDR3 is TGCGCCAGCAGCTTAGGACAGCTAAATTCACCCCTCCACTTT. This translates into CASSLGQLNSPLHF.

The rearrangement links TRBV6-5 to TRBJ1-1, with 8 bases matching TRBD1. The junction had 3 bases not matched to a gene; V was cut back by 2 bases and J by 4 bases. This CDR3 has 14 amino acids. Germline lookup yields CDR1 MNHEY and CDR2 SVGAGI. The CDR3 DNA reads TGTGCCAGCAGTTACCCCGACAGGGGCACTGAAGCTTTCTTT. It codes for CASSYPDRGTEAFF.

This chain uses TRBV15 with TRBJ2-1, with D uncertain. V was cut by 6 bases and J by 3 bases, with 6 bases left in between. The CDR3 is 12 residues long. Germline CDR1 LNHNV, CDR2 YYDKDF (reference sequence). CDR3: CATSLHYNEQFF. The CDR3 DNA reads as TGTGCCACCAGTTTACACTACAATGAGCAGTTCTTC.

The chain recombines TRBV19 with TRBJ2-1; 8 bases line up with TRBD2. Germline loops: CDR1 LNHDA, CDR2 SQIVND (reference sequence). The ends lost 5 bases at V and 9 bases at J; junction bases unmatched: 9. The CDR3 runs to 14 residues. The CDR3 nucleotides read TGTGCCAGTAGTTGGGGACTAGATCCCGTTGAGCAGTTCTTC. It codes for CASSWGLDPVEQFF.

The V gene is TRBV5-6, the J gene TRBJ2-5; the D gene is possibly TRBD1 (6 bases). Per the germline V gene, CDR1 is SGHDT and CDR2 is YYEEEE. Deletions cut 2 bases from V and 5 bases from J, with 25 bases between. This CDR3 region has 18 residues. This CDR3 reads CASSFGGLTLGPRETQYF. The CDR3 DNA follows: TGTGCCAGCAGCTTTGGGGGCCTCACTCTGGGGCCGCGGGAGACCCAGTACTTC.

This sequence joins TRBV9 and TRBJ1-1; weak D call: TRBD1 (5 bases). V lost 3 bases, J lost 0 bases, and 15 bases lay in between. The CDR3 extends over 16 amino acids. The germline gives CDR1 SGDLS, CDR2 YYNGEE. This CDR3 reads CASSEVQDTLNTEAFF. The DNA of the CDR3 is TGTGCCAGCAGCGAGGTCCAGGACACGCTGAACACTGAAGCTTTCTTT.

This clone appeared a single time. The V and J genes are TRBV10-1 and TRBJ2-2, with a tentative D call TRBD2 (5 bases). V was shortened by 11 bases and J by 1 base, with 23 bases between the two germline ends. The germline V gene encodes CDR1 WNHNN and CDR2 SYGVQD (reference sequence). There are 17 residues in the CDR3. DNA of the CDR3: TGCGCCGGTCTAATAAAGGACTCGGTGCTGAACACCGGGGAGCTGTTTTTT. It translates to CAGLIKDSVLNTGELFF.

V usage is TRBV5-4 and J usage is TRBJ2-5; 10 nucleotides agree with TRBD2. The CDR3 extends over 15 amino acids. CDR1 and CDR2 from the germline V gene are SGHNT and YYREEE (reference sequence). Trimming at V came to 0 bases and at J to 6 bases, leaving 5 bases not matched to a gene. This CDR3 reads CASSLAERGGKTQYF. The CDR3, as DNA: TGTGCCAGCAGCTTGGCCGAGCGGGGGGGGAAGACCCAGTACTTC.

The chain recombines TRBV4-1 with TRBJ2-3; 8 nucleotides agree with TRBD2. The CDR3 covers 15 residues. From germline, CDR1 is MGHRA and CDR2 YSYEKL. V gave up 7 bases and J gave up 1 base; unmatched junction bases: 7. As DNA, the CDR3 is TGCGCCAGCAAGCGGGGACTAGAACGCACAGATACGCAGTATTTT. This gives the protein CASKRGLERTDTQYF.

The chain recombines TRBV6-2 or TRBV6-3 with TRBJ1-3; 7 nucleotides match TRBD1. The CDR3 loop spans 14 amino acids. V shed 5 bases and J 3 bases; nucleotides not matched to a gene: 4. Looked up from germline, CDR1 is MNHEY and CDR2 is SVGEGT. The CDR3 coding sequence is TGTGCCAGCAGTCCACAGGGGTTTGGAAACACCATATATTTT. The encoded protein is CASSPQGFGNTIYF.

The chain couples TRBV18 to TRBJ2-2, with a tentative D call TRBD2 (6 bases). CDR1 and CDR2 from the germline V gene are KGHSH and LQKENI. The ends were cut back, 2 bases at V and 7 bases at J, with 20 bases in the middle. The CDR3 contains 17 residues. As DNA, the CDR3 is TGTGCCAGCTCACCAAATTCCCTGGAGGGAGGCGGCGGGGAGCTGTTTTTT. Amino acid sequence: CASSPNSLEGGGGELFF.

V and J are TRBV21-1 and TRBJ1-6; TRBD1, the D gene given by the table, was not confirmed from the DNA. TRBV21-1 is described as a pseudogene. The CDR3 contains 20 residues. The CDR3 region is CASSPRTPLQGRSYNSPLHF. The CDR3 DNA follows: TGTGCCAGCAGCCCCCGAACCCCCCTACAGGGGAGGTCCTATAATTCACCCCTCCACTTT.

This rearrangement joins TRBV11-2 to TRBJ2-7; D possibly corresponds to TRBD1 (6 bases). This CDR3 has 13 residues. CDR1 is SGHAT, CDR2 FQNNGV, per germline. Trimming took off 3 bases at V and 4 bases at J, with 10 bases between the two ends. The CDR3 spells CASSFDTGYEQYF. The CDR3 DNA follows: TGTGCCAGCAGCTTCGATACAGGGTACGAGCAGTACTTC.

The V and J genes are TRBV5-1 and TRBJ2-7; 12 bases match TRBD1. The V and J ends lost 1 base and 5 bases, in that order; junction bases with no gene match: 4. From germline, CDR1 is SGHRS and CDR2 YFSETQ. This CDR3 has 15 amino acids. In DNA form, the CDR3 reads TGCGCCAGCAGCTTGAGCGGGACAGGGGGCCACGAGCAGTACTTC. Amino acid sequence: CASSLSGTGGHEQYF.

The J gene is TRBJ1-3, the V gene TRBV6-6; weak D call: TRBD1 (5 bases). The CDR3 spans 15 residues. Trimming pared 6 bases from V and 4 bases from J, leaving 16 bases between. The germline CDR1 and CDR2 sequences are MNHNY and SVGAGI (reference sequence). Here the CDR3 DNA reads TGTGCCAGCAGCGGATACAGGATCCAGGGAAACACCATATATTTT. Residues: CASSGYRIQGNTIYF.

The chain combines TRBV24-1 with TRBJ1-5; the D is unclear. Germline CDR1 is KGHDR and CDR2 is SFDVKD. The CDR3 sequence is 13 residues long. V dropped 4 bases and J dropped 3 bases, with 6 bases sitting between them. CDR3 bases: TGTGCCACCAGTGACTCTACCAATCAGCCCCAGCATTTT. Translated, it gives CATSDSTNQPQHF.

This clone was detected a few times. The chain is built from TRBV3-1 (or the pseudogene TRBV3-2) and TRBJ1-2, with D perhaps matching TRBD1 (5 bases). Germline-derived CDR1 and CDR2 are LGHDT and YNNKEL (reference sequence). V was shortened by 3 bases and J by 7 bases, with 15 bases between the two germline ends. This CDR3 contains 14 residues. The DNA for the CDR3 is TGTGCCAGCAGCCAGGACACCCTGGGAAGTGGCTACACCTTC. This translates into CASSQDTLGSGYTF.

V gene TRBV4-2 combines with J gene TRBJ1-2, with 9 bases aligning to TRBD1. Germline CDR1 and CDR2: LGHNA and YNFKEQ. There are 16 residues in the CDR3. V was clipped by 6 bases and J by 7 bases; unmatched bases: 15. In DNA form, the CDR3 reads TGTGCCAGCAGACCCTCAGACGGGACAGGGAATAGTGGCTACACCTTC. Encoded protein: CASRPSDGTGNSGYTF.

This chain connects TRBV15 to TRBJ1-5; 7 bases are a match to TRBD1. The trim removed 5 bases at V and 12 bases at J, leaving 16 bases unmatched. This CDR3 contains 15 residues. The germline CDR1 and CDR2 sequences are LNHNV and YYDKDF (reference sequence). The CDR3 spells CATSSIKDRQYVQHF. The CDR3 region has the DNA TGTGCCACCAGCTCCATTAAGGACAGGCAATATGTCCAGCATTTT.

The genes are TRBV5-1 and TRBJ2-5; a possible D gene is TRBD2 (6 bases). Germline CDR1 SGHRS, CDR2 YFSETQ. The CDR3 loop spans 15 amino acids. Deletions cut 4 bases from V and 4 bases from J, with 17 bases between. The CDR3 DNA sequence: TGCGCCAGCAGCCCCGCCGGGACTTCGATAGAGACCCAGTACTTC. It encodes CASSPAGTSIETQYF.

The chain has TRBV27 and TRBJ2-1, with D perhaps TRBD2 (5 bases). Germline V gene sequence: CDR1 MNHEY, CDR2 SMNVEV (reference sequence). The CDR3 is made up of 17 amino acids. The ends were cut back, 6 bases at V and 4 bases at J, with 22 bases in the middle. CDR3 sequence reads: CASRSVTDRPGYNEQFF. CDR3 sequence (DNA): TGTGCCAGCAGATCCGTTACTGACCGGCCGGGGTACAATGAGCAGTTCTTC.

The chain employs TRBV5-8 and TRBJ2-7; 9 bases match TRBD1. The germline V gene has CDR1 SGHTS and CDR2 YDEGEE. This CDR3 has 13 amino acids. Losses at the gene ends were 3 bases for V and 7 bases for J; bases not matched to a gene: 5. In DNA form, the CDR3 reads TGTGCCAGCAGCTCGGGACAGGGCCGAGAGCAGTACTTC. This codes for CASSSGQGREQYF.

The chain carries TRBV7-2 and TRBJ1-2, with 10 bases identical to TRBD1. Germline V lookup: CDR1 SGHTA, CDR2 FQGNSA. V lost 2 bases, J lost 3 bases, and 3 bases stayed unmatched. The CDR3 consists of 15 residues. The CDR3 sequence is CASSLRTGGDYGYTF. The CDR3, as DNA: TGTGCCAGCAGCTTAAGGACAGGGGGTGACTATGGCTACACCTTC. The complete variable domain, with remaining parts taken from reference TRBV7-2 and TRBJ1-2, reads GAGVSQSPSNKVTEKGKDVELRCDPISGHTALYWYRQSLGQGLEFLIYFQGNSAPDKSGLPSDRFSAERTGGSVSTLTIQRTQQEDSAVYLCASSLRTGGDYGYTFGSGTRLTVV.

J is TRBJ1-4 and V is TRBV6-5, with D hard to call. The germline CDR1 and CDR2 sequences are MNHEY and SVGAGI. Trimming took 6 bases from V and 5 from J, leaving 10 bases between them. The CDR3 is made up of 13 amino acids. The chain's CDR3 is CASSPRANEKLFF. Here the CDR3 DNA reads TGTGCCAGCAGCCCGCGGGCGAATGAAAAACTGTTTTTT.

The count of this clone is one. The chain joins TRBV18 to TRBJ2-2, with TRBD1 identical over 8 bases. This CDR3 comprises 16 residues. Germline lookup yields CDR1 KGHSH and CDR2 LQKENI. V was clipped by 2 bases and J by 6 bases; unmatched bases: 8. CDR3 coding DNA: TGTGCCAGCTCACCATCCATGACAGGGGTACCCGGGGAGCTGTTTTTT. Translated, it gives CASSPSMTGVPGELFF.